This entry features one T cell receptor (beta chain) sequence. Its cognate antigen is unknown. These data are taken from a study of CD8 T cells in acute hepatitis C reinfection. Study-wide background: Sequences come from NS3-1073-specific CD8+ T cells, during acute infection and after clearance.

Sample time point: naive CD8 control sorted from an acute-time-point sample. Donors were people who inject drugs, followed every 3 months. Sequencing was performed with immunoSEQ multiplex PCR; in TCRdb, only in-frame clones are kept and a portion is missing. Altogether about 38,000 clones are present, over 75% being singletons, with the ten largest covering 10% to 11%. Overall study results and limits: Acute resolver, follow-up resolver and acute chronic samples had similar high diversity.

This CDR3 comprises 15 residues. The ends were cut back, 0 bases at V and 3 bases at J, with 12 bases in the middle. Germline CDR1 reads MGHRA; CDR2 reads YSYEKL. The rearrangement joins TRBV4-1 to TRBJ2-7; D is perhaps TRBD2 (6 bases). The sequence came from a woman between 18 and 30 years old who spontaneously cleared hepatitis C infection. The sample consisted of naive CD8+ T cells from PBMCs. This chain's CDR3 is CASSQDRGGDYEQYF. The CDR3 DNA follows: TGCGCCAGCAGCCAAGATCGCGGAGGGGACTACGAGCAGTACTTC.